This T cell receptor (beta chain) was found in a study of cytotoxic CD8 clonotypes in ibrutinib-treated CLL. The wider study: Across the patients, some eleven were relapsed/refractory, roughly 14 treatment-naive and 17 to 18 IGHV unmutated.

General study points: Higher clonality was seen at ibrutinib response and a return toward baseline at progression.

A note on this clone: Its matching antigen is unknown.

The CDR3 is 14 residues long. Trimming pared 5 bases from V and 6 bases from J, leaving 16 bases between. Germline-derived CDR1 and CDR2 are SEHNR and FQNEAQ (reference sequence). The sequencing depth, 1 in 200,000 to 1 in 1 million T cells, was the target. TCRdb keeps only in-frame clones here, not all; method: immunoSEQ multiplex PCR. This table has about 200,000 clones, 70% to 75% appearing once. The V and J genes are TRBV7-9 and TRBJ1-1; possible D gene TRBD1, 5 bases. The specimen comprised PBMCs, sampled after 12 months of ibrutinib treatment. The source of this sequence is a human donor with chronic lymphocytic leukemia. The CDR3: CASSHPGPGAEAFF. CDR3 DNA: TGTGCCAGCAGCCACCCAGGGCCGGGGGCTGAAGCTTTCTTT.